This TCR beta chain is drawn from a study of OX40 agonist ivuxolimab in advanced cancers. This CDR3 is 13 amino acids long. The V end was cut by 3 bases, the J end by 8 bases, with 11 bases between. The germline CDR1 and CDR2 sequences are KGHSH and LQKENI. The table came from immunoSEQ multiplex PCR; TCRdb's copy has only in-frame clones and leaves some out. The sample consists of approximately 70,000 clones, 87% of them appearing once. The sample here was CD4+ or CD8+ T cells sorted from blood, taken in a trial of the OX40 agonist ivuxolimab. The V gene is TRBV18, the J gene TRBJ1-5; D might be TRBD1 (6 bases). This receptor was identified in an adult with an advanced solid tumor such as melanoma, head and neck, liver or kidney cancer. CDR3 in DNA: TGTGCCAGCTCACCCCGGGACACCGAGCCCCAGCATTTT. Encoded protein: CASSPRDTEPQHF.